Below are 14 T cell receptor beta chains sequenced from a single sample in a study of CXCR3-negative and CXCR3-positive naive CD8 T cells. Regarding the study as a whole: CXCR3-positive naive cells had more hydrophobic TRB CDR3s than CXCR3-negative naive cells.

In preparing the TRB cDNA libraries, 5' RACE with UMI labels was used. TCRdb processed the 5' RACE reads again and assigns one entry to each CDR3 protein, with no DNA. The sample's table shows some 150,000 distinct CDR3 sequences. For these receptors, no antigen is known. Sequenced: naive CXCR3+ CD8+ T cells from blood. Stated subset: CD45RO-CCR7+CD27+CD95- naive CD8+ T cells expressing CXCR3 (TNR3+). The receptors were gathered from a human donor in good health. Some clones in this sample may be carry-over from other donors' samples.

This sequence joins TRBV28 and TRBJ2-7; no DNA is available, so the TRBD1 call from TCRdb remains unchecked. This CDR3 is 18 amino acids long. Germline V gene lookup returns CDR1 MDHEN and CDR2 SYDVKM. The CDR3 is CASSLPTGGAGMVIEQYF.

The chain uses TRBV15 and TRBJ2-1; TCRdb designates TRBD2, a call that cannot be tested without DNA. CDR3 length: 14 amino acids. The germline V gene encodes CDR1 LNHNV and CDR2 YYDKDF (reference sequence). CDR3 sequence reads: CATSRNLAGDEQFF.

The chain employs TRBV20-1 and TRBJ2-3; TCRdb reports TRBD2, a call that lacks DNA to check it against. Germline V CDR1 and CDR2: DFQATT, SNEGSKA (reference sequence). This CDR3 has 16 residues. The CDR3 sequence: CSARDGYGGSTDTQYF.

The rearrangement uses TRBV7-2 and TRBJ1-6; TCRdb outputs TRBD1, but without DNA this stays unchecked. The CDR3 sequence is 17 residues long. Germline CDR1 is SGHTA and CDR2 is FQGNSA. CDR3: CASSLAIRPHYNSPLHF.

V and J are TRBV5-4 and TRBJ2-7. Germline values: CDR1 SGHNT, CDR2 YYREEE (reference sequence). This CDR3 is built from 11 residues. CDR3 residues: CASSLVNEQYF.

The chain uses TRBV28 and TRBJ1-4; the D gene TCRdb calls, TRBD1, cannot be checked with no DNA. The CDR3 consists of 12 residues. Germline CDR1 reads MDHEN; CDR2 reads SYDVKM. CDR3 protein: CASRDTGIEMFF.

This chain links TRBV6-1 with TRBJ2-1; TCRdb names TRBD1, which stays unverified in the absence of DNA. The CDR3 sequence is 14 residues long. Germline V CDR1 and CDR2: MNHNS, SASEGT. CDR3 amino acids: CASTRTGVGNEQFF.

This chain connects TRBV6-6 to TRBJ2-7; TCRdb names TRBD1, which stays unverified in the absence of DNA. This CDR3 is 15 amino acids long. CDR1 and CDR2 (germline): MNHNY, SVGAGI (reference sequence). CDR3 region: CASSYTTTGLYEQYF.

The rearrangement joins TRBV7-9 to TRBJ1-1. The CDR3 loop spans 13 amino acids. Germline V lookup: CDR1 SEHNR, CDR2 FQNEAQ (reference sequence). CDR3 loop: CASSLRGAPASFF.

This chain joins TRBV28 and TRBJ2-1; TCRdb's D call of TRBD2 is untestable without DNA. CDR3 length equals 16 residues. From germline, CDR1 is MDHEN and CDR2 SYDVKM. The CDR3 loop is CASSGVSGSSYNEQFF.

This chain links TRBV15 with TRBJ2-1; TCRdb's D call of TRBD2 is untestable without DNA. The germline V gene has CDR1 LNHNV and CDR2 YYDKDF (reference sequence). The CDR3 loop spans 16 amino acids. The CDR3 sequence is CATSRARTTGENEQFF.

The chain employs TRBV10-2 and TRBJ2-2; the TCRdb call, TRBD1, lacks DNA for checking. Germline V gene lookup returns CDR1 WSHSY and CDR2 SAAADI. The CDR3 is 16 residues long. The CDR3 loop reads CASSPGTGKNTGELFF.

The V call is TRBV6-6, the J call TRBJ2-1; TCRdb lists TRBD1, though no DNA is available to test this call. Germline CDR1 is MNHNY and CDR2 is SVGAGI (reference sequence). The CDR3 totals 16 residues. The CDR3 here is CASSRPTKRTNNEQFF.

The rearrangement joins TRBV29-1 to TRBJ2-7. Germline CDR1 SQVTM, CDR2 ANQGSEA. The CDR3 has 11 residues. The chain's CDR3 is CSVDSYNEQYF.